One sample yielded the 14 T cell receptor beta chains listed below, sequenced in a study of CD8+ T cells in alopecia areata (dated by TCRdb to 2016 to 2018). The treatment or condition label here, explained by the study, means: oral pan-JAK inhibitor, 5-10 mg twice daily. Receptor libraries were prepared by the immunoSEQ multiplex PCR assay. For TCR sequencing, RNA was extracted from every sample and reverse transcribed into cDNA to serve as template. TCRdb limited this immuneACCESS table to in-frame rearrangements with V and J called. A share of clones is missing; checked studies link under half to unresolved V genes, and the rest is unexplained. Counted in this sample were about 180,000 clones; 45% to 60% of them appeared once. The ten top clones hold roughly a tenth of the sample. Sequencing was performed on CD8+ T cells sorted from blood, taken at week 52, from a patient treated with tofacitinib. The receptor set was obtained from a human donor with alopecia areata.

J is TRBJ2-5 and V is TRBV13; 10 bases are a match to TRBD2. Germline assignment: CDR1 PRHDT and CDR2 FYEKMQ (reference sequence). The CDR3 covers 15 residues. Trimming cost V 4 bases and J 4 bases; bases outside gene matches: 6. CDR3 DNA: TGTGCCAGCAGCTCCTCAGCGGGGGGGCTAGAGACCCAGTACTTC. Protein: CASSSSAGGLETQYF.

The chain recombines TRBV5-4 with TRBJ2-7, with D perhaps TRBD1 (5 bases). Germline CDR1 reads SGHNT; CDR2 reads YYREEE (reference sequence). The CDR3 is made up of 13 amino acids. Between the trimmed V and J ends, which lost 4 bases and 0 bases, there was a span of 8 bases. CDR3 coding DNA: TGTGCCAGCAGCATAGACAGCTCCTACGAGCAGTACTTC. Amino acid sequence: CASSIDSSYEQYF.

The chain recombines TRBV25-1 with TRBJ1-2; D unclear. V dropped 5 bases and J dropped 0 bases, with 10 bases sitting between them. The CDR3 covers 14 residues. Germline assignment: CDR1 MGHDK and CDR2 SYGVNS. DNA of the CDR3: TGTGCCAGCAGTTTGGCAGGCACTAACTATGGCTACACCTTC. Protein: CASSLAGTNYGYTF.

By its share, this clone is medium-sized. This sequence joins TRBV7-8 and TRBJ2-5; D might be TRBD2 (6 bases). This CDR3 has 14 amino acids. The V end lost 5 bases, the J end lost 1 base, and 11 bases lay between the germline ends. The germline gives CDR1 SGHVS, CDR2 FQNEAQ. The DNA for the CDR3 is TGTGCCAGCAGCCCCACTAGCTCCCAAGAGACCCAGTACTTC. Residues: CASSPTSSQETQYF.

This clone came up a few times. The chain links TRBV5-4 to TRBJ2-3; 8 positions match TRBD1. The junction had 11 bases not matched to a gene; V was cut back by 3 bases and J by 2 bases. This CDR3 region has 17 residues. Germline values: CDR1 SGHNT, CDR2 YYREEE (reference sequence). Written as DNA, the CDR3 is TGTGCCAGCAGCTGGGACAGGCGTGGTCTGGCCACAGATACGCAGTATTTT. This gives the protein CASSWDRRGLATDTQYF.

This chain connects TRBV13 to TRBJ2-5; D remains ambiguous. This CDR3 has 14 residues. V gave up 5 bases and J gave up 2 bases, with 12 bases separating them. Germline loops: CDR1 PRHDT, CDR2 FYEKMQ (reference sequence). CDR3 region: CASSPRAEQETQYF. The CDR3 nucleotides read TGTGCCAGCAGCCCCCGGGCGGAACAAGAGACCCAGTACTTC.

This chain uses TRBV9 with TRBJ1-1; 9 bases are shared with TRBD1. In germline, CDR1 is SGDLS, CDR2 YYNGEE. This CDR3 region has 15 residues. V lost 4 bases to trimming and J lost 1 base; unmatched junction nucleotides: 5. The CDR3 DNA reads TGTGCCAGCAGCCTTAGGACAGGGGCGAACACTGAAGCTTTCTTT. This encodes CASSLRTGANTEAFF.

The chain has TRBV14 and TRBJ1-2, with D perhaps matching TRBD1 (5 bases). Germline V gives CDR1 SGHDN, CDR2 FVKESK. The CDR3 is made up of 14 amino acids. The germline V and J ends were trimmed by 4 bases and 0 bases, with 9 bases remaining between them. This CDR3 reads CASSRGAPNYGYTF. As DNA, the CDR3 is TGTGCCAGCAGCCGGGGCGCGCCTAACTATGGCTACACCTTC. The full variable domain, in which reference TRBV14 and TRBJ1-2 provide the parts outside the CDR3, is EAGVTQFPSHSVIEKGQTVTLRCDPISGHDNLYWYRRVMGKEIKFLLHFVKESKQDESGMPNNRFLAERTGGTYSTLKVQPAELEDSGVYFCASSRGAPNYGYTFGSGTRLTVV.

Here the CDR3 DNA reads TGTGCCACACGGGACGGACCTTCCTACGAGCAGTACTTC. Protein product: CATRDGPSYEQYF. The chain carries TRBV10-3 and TRBJ2-7, with D perhaps assigned TRBD1 or TRBD2 (5 bases each). The CDR3 covers 13 residues. CDR1 and CDR2 from the germline V gene are ENHRY and SYGVKD. V was clipped by 10 bases and J by 1 base, with 14 bases between them.

The V gene is TRBV15, the J gene TRBJ1-1; TRBD1 might be the D (6 bases). The CDR3 has 15 amino acids. The germline V and J ends were trimmed by 0 bases and 11 bases, with 19 bases remaining between them. Germline-derived CDR1 and CDR2 are LNHNV and YYDKDF (reference sequence). In DNA form, the CDR3 reads TGTGCCACCAGCAGAGATCGATCCGGGGCAGGGGTGGCTTTCTTT. Translation: CATSRDRSGAGVAFF.

The gene calls are TRBV13 and TRBJ1-1, with 7 bases fitting TRBD1. The junction had 9 bases not matched to a gene; V was cut back by 4 bases and J by 7 bases. Germline CDR1 reads PRHDT; CDR2 reads FYEKMQ (reference sequence). The CDR3 runs 14 residues. CDR3 sequence (DNA): TGTGCCAGCAGCTCGATTAACAGGGGTATTGAAGCTTTCTTT. This codes for CASSSINRGIEAFF.

V is TRBV30 and J is TRBJ1-3; the D is unclear. Germline-derived CDR1 and CDR2 are GTSNPN and SVGIG (reference sequence). Trimming pared 2 bases from V and 3 bases from J, leaving 8 bases between. The CDR3 sequence is 13 residues long. CDR3 loop: CAWSLRDGNTIYF. The CDR3 bases are TGTGCCTGGAGTTTGAGGGATGGAAACACCATATATTTT.

This clone was seen a handful of times. The rearrangement links TRBV13 to TRBJ2-7; D perhaps matches TRBD1 (5 bases). The CDR3 is 15 amino acids. Looked up from germline, CDR1 is PRHDT and CDR2 is FYEKMQ (reference sequence). V lost 2 bases, J lost 7 bases, and 18 bases lay in between. The CDR3 DNA is TGTGCCAGCAGCTTACGGCTTCGACAGCCGTCTGAGCAGTACTTC. This translates into CASSLRLRQPSEQYF. Looking up the rest from reference TRBV13 and TRBJ2-7 gives the full variable domain: AAGVIQSPRHLIKEKRETATLKCYPIPRHDTVYWYQQGPGQDPQFLISFYEKMQSDKGSIPDRFSAQQFSDYHSELNMSSLELGDSALYFCASSLRLRQPSEQYFGPGTRLTVT.

This chain uses TRBV6-1 with TRBJ1-2; possibly TRBD1 for D (6 bases). Trimming shortened V by 4 bases and J by 2 bases, and 11 bases separated the two germline ends. Germline assignment: CDR1 MNHNS and CDR2 SASEGT. This CDR3 region has 14 residues. CDR3 protein: CASSAGTTNYGYTF. In nucleotides, the CDR3 is TGTGCCAGCAGTGCTGGGACAACCAACTATGGCTACACCTTC.